This T cell receptor (beta chain) was sequenced during a study of T cells in lung cancer brain metastases. Across the study: Most patients, about 90% of the roughly 20, got no therapy between primary and metastasis resection. Study-level points and caveats: Compared with paired primaries, brain metastases showed fewer unique productive clones (around 1,500 versus 4,400). Most clones were lesion-specific, with limited overlap between paired lesions (mean Morisita index approximately 0.2). Effects of preoperative corticosteroids on T cell infiltration in brain metastases could not be controlled.

TCRdb's table, derived via immunoSEQ multiplex PCR, lists solely in-frame clones and lacks some. The repertoire has approximately 2,500 clones, 90% of them found once; the top ten carry roughly 3.5%. This CDR3 region has 17 residues. J gave up 1 base and V 0 bases, and 8 bases lay outside the gene matches. Germline CDR1 and CDR2: MRHNA and SNTAGT. For this clone: The antigen remains unidentified.

The sequence was collected from a man aged 65 to 79 with non-small cell lung cancer. The material sequenced was tumor tissue from the primary lung tumor. The V and J genes are TRBV6-4 and TRBJ1-2, with 7 bases lining up with TRBD1. The CDR3 DNA reads as TGTGCCAGCAGTGACTCCGGCGGACAGGTGAGTAACTATGGCTACACCTTC. It yields the protein CASSDSGGQVSNYGYTF.